This T cell receptor beta chain was sequenced for a study of T cell responses to AZD1222 COVID-19 vaccine. Only in-frame clones appear in the TCRdb table, and some are missing; sequencing was by immunoSEQ multiplex PCR. The data show roughly 130,000 clones, about 86% seen once. Points from the study as a whole: Only a handful of AZD1222 recipients, several in all, had baseline seropositivity. White British ancestry dominated among donors, who included more females, and clonal diversity was possibly underestimated. A reported finding is that nearly half of spike-specific TCRs target unmutated variant regions.

This clone was seen only once. The target antigen is unknown. Sequences were derived from peripheral blood, sampled on day 0 of AZD1222 vaccination. This receptor was taken from an adult in good health.

The CDR3 is CASSQDMKNQPQHF. For the CDR3, the DNA is TGTGCCAGCAGCCAAGATATGAAGAATCAGCCCCAGCATTTT. The V call is TRBV3-1 (or the pseudogene TRBV3-2), the J call TRBJ1-5, with no clear D. Germline V gives CDR1 LGHDT, CDR2 YNNKEL (reference sequence). This CDR3 has 14 amino acids. V lost 0 bases to trimming and J lost 4 bases, with 7 bases between them.